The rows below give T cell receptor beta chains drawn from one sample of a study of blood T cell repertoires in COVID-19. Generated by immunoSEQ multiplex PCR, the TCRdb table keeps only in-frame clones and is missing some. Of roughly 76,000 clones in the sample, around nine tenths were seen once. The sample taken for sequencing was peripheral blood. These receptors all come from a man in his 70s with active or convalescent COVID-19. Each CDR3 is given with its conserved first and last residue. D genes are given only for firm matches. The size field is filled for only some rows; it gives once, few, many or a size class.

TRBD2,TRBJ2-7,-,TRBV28,TGTGCCAGCAGTTTATTGGTAGCGGGGTCCTACGAGCAGTACTTC,CASSLLVAGSYEQYF
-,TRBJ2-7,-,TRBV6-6,TGTGCCAGCAGTTACTCTGTGGGCCCCTACGAGCAGTACTTC,CASSYSVGPYEQYF
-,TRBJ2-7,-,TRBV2,TGTGCCAGCAGTGACGCCGTACTAGGTGAGCAGTACTTC,CASSDAVLGEQYF
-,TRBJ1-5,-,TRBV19,TGTGCCAGTAGTCCGCAGGGTGCCCTTCTTCAGCCCCAGCATTTT,CASSPQGALLQPQHF
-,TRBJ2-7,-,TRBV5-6,TGTGCCAGCAGCTTCCTGACTACCAACTACGAGCAGTACTTC,CASSFLTTNYEQYF
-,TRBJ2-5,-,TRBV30,TGTGCCTGGAGTGTAGGAGGGACCCAGACCCAGTACTTC,CAWSVGGTQTQYF
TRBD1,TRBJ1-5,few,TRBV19,TGTGCCAGTAGTCCCTGGGAAGGGGGCGGTCAGCCCCAGCATTTT,CASSPWEGGGQPQHF
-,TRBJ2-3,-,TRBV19,TGTGCCAGTTCTCGAGGTGGCGACACAGATACGCAGTATTTT,CASSRGGDTDTQYF
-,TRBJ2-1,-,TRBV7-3,TGTGCCAGCAGCTTAGAGGGTCAAAGCTCCTACAATGAGCAGTTCTTC,CASSLEGQSSYNEQFF
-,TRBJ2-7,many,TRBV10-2,TGCGCCAGCAGTGTAGTTACCACCGAGCAGTACTTC,CASSVVTTEQYF